This T cell receptor (beta chain) was captured in a study of T cells in Graves' hyperthyroidism and ophthalmopathy. At the level of the study: Peripheral blood specimens were obtained at initial diagnosis, prior to any treatment. Study-level findings and limits: Most thyroid clonotypes expanded above 0.001 appeared in blood too.

Germline V lookup: CDR1 DFQATT, CDR2 SNEGSKA (reference sequence). This CDR3 is built from 14 residues. The V gene end was trimmed by 2 bases and the J gene end by 4 bases; junction bases not matched to a gene: 6. Authors of the study amplified TCR beta CDR3 regions from RNA transcripts. A set of HTBI primers served as the primers for a first-round RT-PCR of the TCR CDR3. One entry per CDR3 protein, called by TCRdb with MiXCR from the multiplex PCR reads. The table shows 660,000 or so distinct CDR3 sequences, with 20% occurring only once. A remark on this clonotype: Its antigen is currently unknown.

Duration under 3 months, a NOSPECS grade of at least 4, and a Clinical Activity Score of at least 3 characterized the ophthalmopathy patients. Each diagnosis drew on symptoms, thyroxine, TRAb, thyroid ultrasound and orbital computed tomography findings. V is TRBV20-1 and J is TRBJ2-7; 9 bases line up with TRBD2. The sequenced material came from blood. The origin of this receptor is a man aged 25-40 years with Graves' ophthalmopathy. As DNA, the CDR3 is TGCAGTGCTAGAATTAGCGGGAGCATATACGAGCAGTACTTC. Protein product: CSARISGSIYEQYF.